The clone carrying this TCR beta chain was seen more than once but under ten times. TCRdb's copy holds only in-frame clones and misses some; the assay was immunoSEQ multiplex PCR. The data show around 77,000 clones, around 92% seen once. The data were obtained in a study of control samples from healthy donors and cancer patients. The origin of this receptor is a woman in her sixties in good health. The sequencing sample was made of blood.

The CDR3 spells CASSRQGKGGYTF. The CDR3 bases are TGTGCCAGCAGTCGACAGGGGAAGGGTGGCTACACCTTC. The chain carries TRBV27 and TRBJ1-2; 8 bases line up with TRBD1. Trimming at V came to 5 bases and at J to 7 bases, leaving 6 bases not matched to a gene. This CDR3 contains 13 residues. Looked up from germline, CDR1 is MNHEY and CDR2 is SMNVEV (reference sequence).